One sample yielded the 21 T cell receptor beta chains listed below, sequenced in a study. A single record per CDR3 protein comes from TCRdb applying MiXCR to the 5' RACE reads. This table has 25,000 to 40,000 distinct CDR3 sequences, less than 25% appearing once. The specimen was memory CD4+ T cells sorted from blood. Subset indicated: memory CD4+ T cells, CD4+CD45RO+CD25-. The receptors were sampled from a female donor with breast cancer.

In its sample, this clonotype was seen a few times. The CDR3 DNA reads as TGCGCCAGCAGCCTACACAGGGATGCGGCAGCTTTCTTT. Translation: CASSLHRDAAAFF. This chain links TRBV5-1 with TRBJ1-1, with D perhaps matching TRBD1 (6 bases). The CDR3 runs 13 residues. Trimming took off 4 bases at V and 10 bases at J, with 17 bases between the two ends. Germline-derived CDR1 and CDR2 are SGHRS and YFSETQ.

There are a few counts of this clonotype. The chain employs TRBV7-3 and TRBJ2-1; TRBD1 matches 7 bases. Germline V lookup: CDR1 SGHTA, CDR2 FQGTGA. Trimming removed 5 bases from V and 8 bases from J; junction bases left unmatched: 9. This CDR3 spans 14 amino acids. The chain's CDR3 is CASSLQGIGDEQFF. Written as DNA, the CDR3 is TGTGCCAGCAGCCTACAGGGGATAGGCGATGAGCAGTTCTTC.

The count of this clonotype is one. The chain recombines TRBV27 with TRBJ1-5; perhaps TRBD1 as D (5 bases). The V end was cut by 2 bases, the J end by 0 bases, with 11 bases between. CDR1 is MNHEY, CDR2 SMNVEV, per germline (reference sequence). The CDR3 sequence is 16 residues long. The CDR3 protein is CASSLGASGSNQPQHF. CDR3 nucleotide sequence: TGTGCCAGCAGTTTAGGGGCTTCGGGTAGCAATCAGCCCCAGCATTTT.

The sample holds a few counts of this clonotype. The genes are TRBV28 and TRBJ2-7; 8 positions agree with TRBD1. Germline V gene data show CDR1 as MDHEN and CDR2 as SYDVKM. This CDR3 is 15 amino acids long. V dropped 3 bases and J dropped 5; count of bases not matched to a gene: 9. The CDR3 spells CASSFVRDRPHEQYF. CDR3 sequence (DNA): TGTGCCAGCAGTTTTGTCCGGGACAGGCCCCACGAGCAGTACTTC. Filled out from reference TRBV28 and TRBJ2-7, the complete variable domain reads DVKVTQSSRYLVKRTGEKVFLECVQDMDHENMFWYRQDPGLGLRLIYFSYDVKMKEKGDIPEGYSVSREKKERFSLILESASTNQTSMYLCASSFVRDRPHEQYFGPGTRLTVT.

This clonotype rates as medium-sized. The gene calls are TRBV9 and TRBJ2-5; 7 bases agree with TRBD1. V lost 0 bases and J lost 6; bases outside the gene matches: 5. Germline assignment: CDR1 SGDLS and CDR2 YYNGEE. The CDR3 extends over 14 amino acids. The CDR3 DNA sequence: TGTGCCAGCAGCGTAGCCTACAGGGGACAGACCCAGTACTTC. Translated: CASSVAYRGQTQYF.

This clonotype is classed as medium-sized. This chain joins TRBV7-6 and TRBJ2-2, with TRBD2 matching over 10 bases. The CDR3 loop spans 15 amino acids. CDR1 is SGHVS and CDR2 is FNYEAQ in the germline V gene. Unmatched junction bases numbered 5, after V lost 5 bases and J lost 5 bases. In nucleotides, the CDR3 is TGTGCCAGCAGCCCATCTAGCGGGGGTACCGGGGAGCTGTTTTTT. Translating it yields CASSPSSGGTGELFF.

As regards this clonotype: A much larger clone sits a single nucleotide away, making a read error possible. V usage is TRBV29-1 and J usage is TRBJ2-3, with D possibly TRBD2 on 6 matching bases. Germline CDR1 reads SQVTM; CDR2 reads ANQGSEA. The CDR3 has 15 residues. V was shortened by 4 bases and J by 2 bases, with 16 bases between the two germline ends. This chain's CDR3 is CSVGGIRETTDTQYF. DNA for the CDR3: TGCAGCGTTGGGGGAATCCGGGAGACCACAGATACGCAGTATTTT.

This clonotype was picked up many times. The chain has TRBV5-1 and TRBJ2-3; 7 nucleotides match TRBD1. This CDR3 has 14 amino acids. From germline, CDR1 is SGHRS and CDR2 YFSETQ. Losses at the gene ends were 4 bases for V and 3 bases for J; bases not matched to a gene: 5. CDR3 in DNA: TGCGCCAGCAGCCGGACAGGAACTACAGATACGCAGTATTTT. As protein: CASSRTGTTDTQYF.

The V gene is TRBV5-8, the J gene TRBJ2-5; 11 bases agree with TRBD2. Germline CDR1 and CDR2: SGHTS and YDEGEE. The CDR3 consists of 15 residues. Losses at the gene ends were 1 base for V and 4 bases for J; bases not matched to a gene: 3. The CDR3 DNA sequence: TGTGCCAGCAGCTTGCTAGCGGGAGGAAGAGAGACCCAGTACTTC. Translating it yields CASSLLAGGRETQYF.

The sample holds a few counts of this clonotype. The rearrangement uses TRBV20-1 and TRBJ2-1, with a weak D call TRBD2 (6 bases). The CDR3 spans 14 residues. V lost 6 bases to trimming and J lost 8 bases, with 20 bases between them. Germline-derived CDR1 and CDR2 are DFQATT and SNEGSKA (reference sequence). The DNA of the CDR3 is TGCAGTGCATCCCGGCCGGGAGAGCCCGATGAGCAGTTCTTC. Its translation is CSASRPGEPDEQFF.

The chain has TRBV12-3 or TRBV12-4 and TRBJ2-7; 9 bases are shared with TRBD1. The CDR3 is made up of 15 amino acids. The J segment lost 2 bases and the V segment lost 6 bases, leaving 8 bases of the junction unmatched. The CDR3, as DNA: TGTGCCAGCAGCCCTGGACAGGGGATTCCCTACGAGCAGTACTTC. Amino acid sequence: CASSPGQGIPYEQYF.

As regards this clonotype: Germline and junction disagree at one end, which may indicate a read error. This chain links TRBV24-1 with TRBJ2-1, with D possibly TRBD1 on 5 matching bases. CDR1 is KGHDR and CDR2 is SFDVKD in the germline V gene. CDR3 size: 13 residues. CDR3 coding DNA: TGTGCCACCAGTGATCCAGGGTACAATGAGCTGTTCTTC. It codes for CATSDPGYNELFF.

The chain couples TRBV10-3 to TRBJ2-4; unclear D gene. Trimming removed 0 bases at V and 0 bases at J, with 6 bases between. The CDR3 runs to 15 residues. Germline V gene lookup returns CDR1 ENHRY and CDR2 SYGVKD. The CDR3 here is CAISESTVAKNIQYF. The CDR3 nucleotides read TGTGCCATCAGTGAGTCGACGGTAGCCAAAAACATTCAGTACTTC.

The chain has TRBV24-1 and TRBJ2-2; perhaps TRBD1 as D (5 bases). Between the trimmed V and J ends, which lost 0 bases and 3 bases, there was a span of 7 bases. Germline loops: CDR1 KGHDR, CDR2 SFDVKD. The CDR3 length is 15 residues. The CDR3 is CATSDLDSYTGELFF. DNA for the CDR3: TGTGCCACCAGTGATTTGGACAGCTACACCGGGGAGCTGTTTTTT.

V is TRBV9 and J is TRBJ2-3, with D hard to call. Trimming cost V 6 bases and J 6 bases, with 5 bases left between them. Germline lookup yields CDR1 SGDLS and CDR2 YYNGEE. The CDR3 has 10 amino acids. CDR3 bases: TGTGCCAGCACCCCGGATACGCAGTATTTT. It is translated as CASTPDTQYF. Together with reference TRBV9 and TRBJ2-3, the CDR3 gives the full variable domain: DSGVTQTPKHLITATGQRVTLRCSPRSGDLSVYWYQQSLDQGLQFLIQYYNGEERAKGNILERFSAQQFPDLHSELNLSSLELGDSALYFCASTPDTQYFGPGTRLTVL.

The chain uses TRBV5-1 and TRBJ1-1; tentatively, D is TRBD1 (6 bases). From germline, CDR1 is SGHRS and CDR2 YFSETQ. The CDR3 has 15 amino acids. Trimming shortened V by 0 bases and J by 1 base, and 10 bases separated the two germline ends. Here the CDR3 reads CASSLESGANTEAFF. In DNA form, the CDR3 reads TGCGCCAGCAGCTTGGAGTCAGGGGCGAACACTGAAGCTTTCTTT.

The J gene is TRBJ1-1, the V gene TRBV27; D is unclear. V was shortened by 6 bases and J by 1 base, with 3 bases between the two germline ends. Looked up from germline, CDR1 is MNHEY and CDR2 is SMNVEV (reference sequence). The CDR3 length is 11 residues. DNA for the CDR3: TGTGCCAGCAGGAAGAACACTGAAGCTTTCTTT. It translates to CASRKNTEAFF.

This clonotype was picked up a small number of times. Here the CDR3 reads CASSDGTTSGELFF. DNA of the CDR3: TGTGCCAGCAGCGATGGGACTACATCCGGGGAGCTGTTTTTT. The chain links TRBV12-3 or TRBV12-4 to TRBJ2-2, with 7 bases fitting TRBD2. There are 14 residues in the CDR3. V shed 6 bases and J 6 bases; nucleotides not matched to a gene: 7.

The chain employs TRBV7-9 and TRBJ2-4; tentative D call: TRBD2 (6 bases). Looked up from germline, CDR1 is SEHNR and CDR2 is FQNEAQ (reference sequence). Trimming stripped 1 base from V and 4 bases from J, with 11 bases between. CDR3 size: 15 residues. The CDR3 nucleotides are TGTGCCAGCAGCTTAGATGGAGGGGCAAAAAACATTCAGTACTTC. This gives the protein CASSLDGGAKNIQYF. Combining the CDR3 with reference TRBV7-9 and TRBJ2-4 gives the whole variable domain DTGVSQNPRHKITKRGQNVTFRCDPISEHNRLYWYRQTLGQGPEFLTYFQNEAQLEKSRLLSDRFSAERPKGSFSTLEIQRTEQGDSAMYLCASSLDGGAKNIQYFGAGTRLSVL.

Turning to this clonotype: A read error may produce the germline difference seen at one junction end. The DNA for the CDR3 is TGTGCCGGCAGCTTGGGACAGAACTACGAGCAGTACTTC. This translates into CAGSLGQNYEQYF. The rearrangement joins TRBV7-3 to TRBJ2-7, with 7 bases lining up with TRBD1. Germline CDR1 reads SGHTA; CDR2 reads FQGTGA. CDR3 length: 13 amino acids.

Concerning this clonotype itself: A much larger clone differs from this one at a single base, so this may be a read error. It is likely a read error, because the conserved phenylalanine at the end of the CDR3 is missing. This rearrangement joins TRBV4-1 to TRBJ2-1; TRBD2 aligns across 16 bases. The CDR3 totals 20 residues. Germline V gives CDR1 MGHRA, CDR2 YSYEKL. J was trimmed by 6 bases and V by 6 bases; bases with no gene match: 17. DNA of the CDR3: TGCGCCAGCAGTCCCACCCCGGGACTAGCGGGAGGGAGTCCGGGCAATGAGCAGTTCCTC. Its protein product is CASSPTPGLAGGSPGNEQFL.